The T cell receptor beta chain under discussion was sequenced for a study of blood T cell repertoires in COVID-19. About the research overall: In each case, the material was cDNA or gDNA derived from T cells, B-cell-depleted T cells, or PBMCs.

Under the authors' procedure: Amplification from reference gene primers served as the basis for estimated nucleated cell counts. Data came from immunoSEQ multiplex PCR; TCRdb stores just in-frame clones and leaves some out. For V, J and clone size, that table is used; D and trimming come from the DNA. The sample yields roughly 190,000 clones, roughly 80% seen once. Looked up from germline, CDR1 is LNHDA and CDR2 is SQIVND (reference sequence). This CDR3 is 16 amino acids long. V was shortened by 8 bases and J by 4 bases, with 23 bases between the two germline ends. Clinical histories supplied by participants themselves formed the basis of cohort assignment. In Cohort 3, a recovered donor had either two negative PCRs, clearance, or symptom resolution.

Material for sequencing was PBMCs or T cells enriched from blood (not recorded which). The TCR originated in a man aged 35 to 55 who had recovered from COVID-19. This rearrangement joins TRBV19 to TRBJ1-2; TRBD1 might be the D (5 bases). CDR3 protein: CASSSLLGRGGYGYTF. DNA of the CDR3: TGTGCCAGTTCATCCCTATTAGGAAGGGGCGGCTATGGCTACACCTTC. Filled out from reference TRBV19 and TRBJ1-2, the complete variable domain reads DGGITQSPKYLFRKEGQNVTLSCEQNLNHDAMYWYRQDPGQGLRLIYYSQIVNDFQKGDIAEGYSVSREKKESFPLTVTSAQKNPTAFYLCASSSLLGRGGYGYTFGSGTRLTVV.